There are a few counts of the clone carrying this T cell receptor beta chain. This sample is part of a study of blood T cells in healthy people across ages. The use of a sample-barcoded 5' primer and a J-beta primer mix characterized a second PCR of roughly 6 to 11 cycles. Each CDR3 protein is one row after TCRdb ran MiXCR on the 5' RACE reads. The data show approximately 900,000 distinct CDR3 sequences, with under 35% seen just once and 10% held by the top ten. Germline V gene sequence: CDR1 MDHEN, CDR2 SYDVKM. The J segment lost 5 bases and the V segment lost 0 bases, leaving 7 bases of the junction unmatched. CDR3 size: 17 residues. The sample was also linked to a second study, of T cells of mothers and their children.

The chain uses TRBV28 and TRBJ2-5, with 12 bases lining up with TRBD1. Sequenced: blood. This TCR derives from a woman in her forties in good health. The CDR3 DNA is TGTGCCAGCAGTTTATGGTCCGGGACAGGGGGCGGGGAGACCCAGTACTTC. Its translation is CASSLWSGTGGGETQYF.